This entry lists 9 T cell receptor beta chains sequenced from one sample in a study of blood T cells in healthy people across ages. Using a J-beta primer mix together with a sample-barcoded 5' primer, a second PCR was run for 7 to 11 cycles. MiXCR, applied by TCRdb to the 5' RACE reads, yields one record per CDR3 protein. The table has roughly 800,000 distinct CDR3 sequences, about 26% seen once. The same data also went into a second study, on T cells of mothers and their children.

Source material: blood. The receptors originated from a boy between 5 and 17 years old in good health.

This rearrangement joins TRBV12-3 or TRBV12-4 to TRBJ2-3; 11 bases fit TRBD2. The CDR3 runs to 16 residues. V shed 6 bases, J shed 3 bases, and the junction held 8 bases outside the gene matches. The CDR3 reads CASSPVLAGATDTQYF. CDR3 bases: TGTGCCAGCAGCCCAGTACTAGCGGGGGCGACAGATACGCAGTATTTT.

The CDR3: CASSQFGTRAYEQYF. The DNA of the CDR3 is TGTGCCAGCAGCCAATTCGGGACAAGAGCCTACGAGCAGTACTTC. This chain connects TRBV14 to TRBJ2-7; maybe TRBD1 (6 bases). CDR1 is SGHDN and CDR2 is FVKESK in the germline V gene. The CDR3 covers 15 residues. The V gene lost 2 bases and the J gene lost 2 bases, with 13 bases spanning the gap.

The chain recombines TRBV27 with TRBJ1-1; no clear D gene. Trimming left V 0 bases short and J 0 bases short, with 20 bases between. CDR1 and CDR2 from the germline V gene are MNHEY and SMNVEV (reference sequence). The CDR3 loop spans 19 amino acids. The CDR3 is CASSLSKSYKLGLNTEAFF. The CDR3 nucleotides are TGTGCCAGCAGTTTATCGAAGAGTTACAAGTTGGGATTGAACACTGAAGCTTTCTTT.

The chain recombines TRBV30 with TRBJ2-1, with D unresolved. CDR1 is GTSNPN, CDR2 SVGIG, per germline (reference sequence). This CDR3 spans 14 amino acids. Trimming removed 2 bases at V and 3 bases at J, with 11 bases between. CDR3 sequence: CAWSRPPLYNEQFF. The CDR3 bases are TGTGCCTGGAGTCGGCCTCCCCTCTACAATGAGCAGTTCTTC.

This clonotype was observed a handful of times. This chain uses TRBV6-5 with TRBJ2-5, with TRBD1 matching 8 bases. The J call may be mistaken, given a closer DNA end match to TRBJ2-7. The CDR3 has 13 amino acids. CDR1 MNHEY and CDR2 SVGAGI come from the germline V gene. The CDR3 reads CASSGTGKYEQYF. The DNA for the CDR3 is TGTGCCAGCAGTGGGACAGGCAAGTACGAGCAGTACTTC.

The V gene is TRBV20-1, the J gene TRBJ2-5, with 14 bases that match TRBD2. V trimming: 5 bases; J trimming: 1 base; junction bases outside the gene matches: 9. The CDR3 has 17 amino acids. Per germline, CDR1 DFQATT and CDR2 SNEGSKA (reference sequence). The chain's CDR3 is CSASPGLAGASQETQYF. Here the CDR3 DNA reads TGCAGTGCTTCGCCGGGACTAGCGGGGGCCTCCCAAGAGACCCAGTACTTC.

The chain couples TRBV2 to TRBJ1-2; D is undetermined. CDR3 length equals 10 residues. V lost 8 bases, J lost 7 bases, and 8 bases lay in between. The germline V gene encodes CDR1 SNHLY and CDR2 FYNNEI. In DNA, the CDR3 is TGTGCCAGCCGACGAGGTGGCTACACCTTC. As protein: CASRRGGYTF.

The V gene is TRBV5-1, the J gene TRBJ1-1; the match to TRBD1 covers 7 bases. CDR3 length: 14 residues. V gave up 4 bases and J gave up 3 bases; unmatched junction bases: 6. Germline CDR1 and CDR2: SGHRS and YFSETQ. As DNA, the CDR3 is TGCGCCAGCAGCCCCGGGACAGCAGACACTGAAGCTTTCTTT. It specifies CASSPGTADTEAFF.

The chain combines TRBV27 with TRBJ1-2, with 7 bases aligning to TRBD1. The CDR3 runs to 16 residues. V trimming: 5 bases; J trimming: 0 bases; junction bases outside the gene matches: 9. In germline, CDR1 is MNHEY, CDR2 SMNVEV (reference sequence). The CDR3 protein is CASSPRDSPANYGYTF. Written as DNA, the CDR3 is TGTGCCAGCAGTCCCCGGGACAGCCCAGCTAACTATGGCTACACCTTC.